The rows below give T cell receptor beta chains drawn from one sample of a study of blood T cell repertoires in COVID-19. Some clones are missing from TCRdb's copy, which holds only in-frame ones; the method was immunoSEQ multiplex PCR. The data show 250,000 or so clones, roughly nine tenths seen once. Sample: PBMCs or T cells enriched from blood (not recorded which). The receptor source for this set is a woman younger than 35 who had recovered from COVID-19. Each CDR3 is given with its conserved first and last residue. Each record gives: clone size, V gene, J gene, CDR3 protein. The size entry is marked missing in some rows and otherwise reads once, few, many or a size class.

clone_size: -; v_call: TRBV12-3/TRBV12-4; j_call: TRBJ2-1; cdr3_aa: CASSFRGPEKFF
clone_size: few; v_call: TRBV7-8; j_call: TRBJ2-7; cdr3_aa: CASSLVWTSGEEQYF
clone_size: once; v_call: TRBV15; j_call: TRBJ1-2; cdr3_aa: CATSRDRQADNGYTF
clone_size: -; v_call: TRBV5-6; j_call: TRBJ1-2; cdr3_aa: CASTAPPGQNYGYTF
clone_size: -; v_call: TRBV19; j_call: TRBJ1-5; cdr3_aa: CASSPRGSNQPQHF
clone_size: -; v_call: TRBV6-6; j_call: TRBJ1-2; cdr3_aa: CASGAQDSHYGYTF
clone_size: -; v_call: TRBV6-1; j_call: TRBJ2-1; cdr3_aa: CASSELFGVGNEQFF
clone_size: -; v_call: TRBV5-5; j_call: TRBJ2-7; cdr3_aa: CASSLPGLTYEQYF
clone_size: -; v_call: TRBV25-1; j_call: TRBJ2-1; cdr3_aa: CASSVLGPYNEQFF
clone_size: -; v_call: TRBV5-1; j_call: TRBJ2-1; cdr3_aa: CASSSPEVNEQFF
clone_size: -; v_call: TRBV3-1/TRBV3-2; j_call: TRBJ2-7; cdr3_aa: CASSQDPSGRARGYEQYF
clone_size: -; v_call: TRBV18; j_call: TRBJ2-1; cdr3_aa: CASSPQRPQGNDEQFF
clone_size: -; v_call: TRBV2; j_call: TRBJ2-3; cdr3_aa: CASSGLAGGSDTQYF
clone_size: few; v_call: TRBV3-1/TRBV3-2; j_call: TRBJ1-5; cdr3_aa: CASSHTGGSMGNQPQHF
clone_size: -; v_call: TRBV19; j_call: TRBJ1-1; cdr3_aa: CASSIQQNTEAFF
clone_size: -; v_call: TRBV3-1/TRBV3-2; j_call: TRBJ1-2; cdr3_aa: CASSFTQGSGYTF
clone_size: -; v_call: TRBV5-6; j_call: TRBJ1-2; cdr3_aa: CASSFDTNYGYTF
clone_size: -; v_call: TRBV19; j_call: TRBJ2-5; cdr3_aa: CASSTGTGSQETQYF
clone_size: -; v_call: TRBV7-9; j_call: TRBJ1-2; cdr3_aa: CASSLAGTGNGYTF
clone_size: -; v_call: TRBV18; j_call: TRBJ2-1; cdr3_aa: CASSPPSTGLQFF
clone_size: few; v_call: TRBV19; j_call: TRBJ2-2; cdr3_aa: CASSGRASTGELFF
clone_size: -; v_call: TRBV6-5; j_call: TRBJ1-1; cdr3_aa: CASSYSTGPMNTEAFF
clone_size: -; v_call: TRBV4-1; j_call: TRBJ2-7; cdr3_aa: CASSQAGAFASYEQYF
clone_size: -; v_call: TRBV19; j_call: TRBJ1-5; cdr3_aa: CASSNEVQGWDQPQHF
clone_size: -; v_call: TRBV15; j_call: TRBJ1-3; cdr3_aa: CATSRVSGNTIYF
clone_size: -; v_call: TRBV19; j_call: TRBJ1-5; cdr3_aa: CASSMYPPEGNQPQHF
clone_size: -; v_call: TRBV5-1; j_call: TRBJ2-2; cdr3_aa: CASSLRTMTGELFF
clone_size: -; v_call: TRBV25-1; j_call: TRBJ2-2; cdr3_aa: CASSPPGQRNTGELFF
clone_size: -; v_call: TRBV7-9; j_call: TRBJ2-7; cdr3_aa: CASSSQTSRYEQYF
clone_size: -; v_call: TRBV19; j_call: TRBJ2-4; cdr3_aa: CASKLASSAKNIQYF
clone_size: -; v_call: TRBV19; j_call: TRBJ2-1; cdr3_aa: CASSSGTRAEQFF
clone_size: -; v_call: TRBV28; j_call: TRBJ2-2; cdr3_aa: CASSLEPGGGGELFF
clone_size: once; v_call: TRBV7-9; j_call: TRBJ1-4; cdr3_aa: CASSFRPVRGTATNEKLFF
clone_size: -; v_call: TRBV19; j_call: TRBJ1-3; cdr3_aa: CASRRGTVSGNTIYF
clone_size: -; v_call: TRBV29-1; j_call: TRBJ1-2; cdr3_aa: CSVGDSFAATF
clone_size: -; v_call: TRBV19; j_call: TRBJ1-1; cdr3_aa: CASSPGDRMNTEAFF
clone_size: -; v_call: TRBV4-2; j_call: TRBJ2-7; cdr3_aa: CASSQEDGSSYEQYF
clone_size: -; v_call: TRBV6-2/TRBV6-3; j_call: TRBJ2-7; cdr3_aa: CASSYLGLPGGVAEGYF
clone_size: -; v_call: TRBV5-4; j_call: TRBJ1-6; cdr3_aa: CASSLGPDRSSYNSPLHF
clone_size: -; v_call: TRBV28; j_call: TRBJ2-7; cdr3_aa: CASSLSSGQGGRYEQYF
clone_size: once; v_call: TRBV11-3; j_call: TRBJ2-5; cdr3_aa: CASSSDFQETQYF
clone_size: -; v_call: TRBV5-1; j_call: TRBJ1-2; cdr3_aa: CASSSSGTGGNYGYTF
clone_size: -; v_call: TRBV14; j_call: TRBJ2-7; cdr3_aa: CASSSFGNRGDEQYF